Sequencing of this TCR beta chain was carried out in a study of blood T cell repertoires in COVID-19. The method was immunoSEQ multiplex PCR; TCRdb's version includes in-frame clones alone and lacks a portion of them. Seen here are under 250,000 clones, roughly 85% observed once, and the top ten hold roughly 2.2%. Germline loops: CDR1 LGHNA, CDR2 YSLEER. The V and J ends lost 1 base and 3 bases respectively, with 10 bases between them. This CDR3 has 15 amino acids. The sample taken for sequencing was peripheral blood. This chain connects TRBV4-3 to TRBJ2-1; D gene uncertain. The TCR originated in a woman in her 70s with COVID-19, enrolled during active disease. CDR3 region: CASSQGSEVYNEQFF. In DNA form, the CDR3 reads TGCGCCAGCAGCCAAGGCTCCGAGGTCTACAATGAGCAGTTCTTC.